The 2 T cell receptor beta chains below come from one sample, sequenced in a study. TCRdb passed the RT-PCR reads through MiXCR, listing each CDR3 protein once. The data show fewer than 800,000 distinct CDR3 sequences, with 14% seen just once and just over 3.5% held by the top ten. Specimen: memory CD4+ T cells from blood. The receptors come from a female donor in good health, serving as a healthy control.

There are many counts of this clonotype. For the CDR3, the DNA is TGCGCCAGCAGCTTGGAAGTAGTTGGGGGCACAGATACGCAGTATTTT. This encodes CASSLEVVGGTDTQYF. J is TRBJ2-3 and V is TRBV5-1; D gene ambiguous. The CDR3 runs to 16 residues. Trimming shortened V by 0 bases and J by 1 base, and 12 bases separated the two germline ends. Germline CDR1 is SGHRS and CDR2 is YFSETQ.

This clonotype came up a few times. V and J are TRBV27 and TRBJ2-6, with 7 positions matching TRBD1. V was pared by 0 bases and J by 0 bases, with 8 bases of the junction left unmatched. The CDR3 runs 19 residues. CDR1 and CDR2 from the germline V gene are MNHEY and SMNVEV (reference sequence). The CDR3 nucleotides read TGTGCCAGCAGTTTATCGATGACAGGGCTACCCTCTGGGGCCAACGTCCTGACTTTC. Its protein is CASSLSMTGLPSGANVLTF.